The rows below give T cell receptor beta chains drawn from one sample of a study of OX40 agonist ivuxolimab in advanced cancers. Data came from immunoSEQ multiplex PCR; TCRdb stores just in-frame clones and leaves some out. Among 6,500 to 8,500 clones, roughly 73% were seen once, and the ten largest hold roughly 60%. The starting material was CD4+ or CD8+ T cells sorted from blood, obtained in a trial of the OX40 agonist ivuxolimab. Every receptor here comes from an adult with an advanced solid tumor such as melanoma, head and neck, liver or kidney cancer. Both conserved end residues are trimmed from each CDR3. Fields, in order: clone size, V gene, CDR3 length, J gene, CDR3 protein. Clone size, where shown, is once, few, many, or a class for clones that have expanded.

>few|TRBV6-5|13|TRBJ2-1
ASSFETGGRNEQF
>NA|TRBV5-1|12|TRBJ2-1
ASSLTSVLNEQF
>NA|TRBV2|11|TRBJ1-2
ASSEARGYGYT
>NA|TRBV25-1|8|TRBJ2-1
ATWFNEQF
>NA|TRBV11-1|16|TRBJ2-3
ASSSLEGGNQGTDTQY
>NA|TRBV19|15|TRBJ1-3
ASTPERTAYSGNTIY
>NA|TRBV11-3|14|TRBJ2-7
ASSPLSDGGNYEQY
>NA|TRBV11-2|12|TRBJ2-7
ASSFDRGSHEQY
>NA|TRBV4-3|13|TRBJ2-7
ASSQDRGSSYEQY
>NA|TRBV7-2|10|TRBJ1-1
ASSLAFTEAF
>NA|TRBV27|14|TRBJ2-3
ASSSPLEAGADTQY
>NA|TRBV18|13|TRBJ2-7
ASSPRGAGRYEQY
>once|TRBV7-2|13|TRBJ1-6
ASSQDLSFFAPLH
>few|TRBV27|14|TRBJ2-5
ASRSLAGGIQETQY
>once|TRBV7-6|11|TRBJ1-1
ASSLGQGTEAF
>NA|TRBV6-6|10|TRBJ1-2
AITGSDYGYT
>NA|TRBV9|13|TRBJ2-2
ASSSRGANTGELF
>NA|TRBV5-8|12|TRBJ2-7
ASSLVMGRGEQY
>NA|TRBV25-1|13|TRBJ2-3
ASRGWGENPKSQY